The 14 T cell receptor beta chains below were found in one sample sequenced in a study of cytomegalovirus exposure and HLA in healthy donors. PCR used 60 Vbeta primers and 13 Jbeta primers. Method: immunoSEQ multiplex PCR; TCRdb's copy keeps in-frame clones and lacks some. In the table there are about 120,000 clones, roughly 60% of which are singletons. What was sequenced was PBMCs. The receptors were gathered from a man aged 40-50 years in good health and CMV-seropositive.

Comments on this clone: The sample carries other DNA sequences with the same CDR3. The CDR3 reads CATSLERGGNIQYF. The CDR3, as DNA: TGTGCCACCTCACTAGAGAGGGGGGGGAACATTCAGTACTTC. The chain recombines TRBV6-1 with TRBJ2-4; TRBD2 is a possible D gene (7 bases). The CDR3 runs 14 residues. V was trimmed by 10 bases and J by 7 bases, leaving 20 bases between them. The germline gives CDR1 MNHNS, CDR2 SASEGT.

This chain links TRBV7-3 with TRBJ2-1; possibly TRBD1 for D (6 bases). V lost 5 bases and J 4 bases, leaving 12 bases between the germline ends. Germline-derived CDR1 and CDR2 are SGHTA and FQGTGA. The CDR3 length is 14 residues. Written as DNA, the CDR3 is TGTGCCAGCAGCCCCGGGACACCTTACAATGAGCAGTTCTTC. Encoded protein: CASSPGTPYNEQFF.

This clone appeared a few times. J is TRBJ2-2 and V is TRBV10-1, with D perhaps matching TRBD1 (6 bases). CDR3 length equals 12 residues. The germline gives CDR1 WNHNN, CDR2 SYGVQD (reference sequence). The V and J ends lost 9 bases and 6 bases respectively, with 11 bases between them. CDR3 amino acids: CARDSSAGELFF. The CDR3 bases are TGCGCCAGGGACAGTAGCGCCGGGGAGCTGTTTTTT.

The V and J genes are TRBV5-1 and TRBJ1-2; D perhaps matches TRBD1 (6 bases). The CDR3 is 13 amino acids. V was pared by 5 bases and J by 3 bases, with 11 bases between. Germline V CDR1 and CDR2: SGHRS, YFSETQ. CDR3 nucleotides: TGCGCCAGCAGTAACTCAGGGGACTATGGCTACACCTTC. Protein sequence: CASSNSGDYGYTF.

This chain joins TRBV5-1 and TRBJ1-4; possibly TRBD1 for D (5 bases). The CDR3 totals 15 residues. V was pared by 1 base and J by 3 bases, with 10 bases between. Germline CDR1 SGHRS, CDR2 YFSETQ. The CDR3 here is CASSLTGWANEKLFF. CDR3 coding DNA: TGCGCCAGCAGCTTGACAGGCTGGGCTAATGAAAAACTGTTTTTT.

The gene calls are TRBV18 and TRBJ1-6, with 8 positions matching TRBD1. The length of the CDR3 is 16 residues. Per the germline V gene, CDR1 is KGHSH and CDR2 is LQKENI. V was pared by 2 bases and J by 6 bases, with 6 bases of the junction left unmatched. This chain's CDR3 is CASSPSQGAGNSPLHF. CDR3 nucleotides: TGTGCCAGCTCACCATCCCAGGGGGCGGGTAATTCACCCCTCCACTTT. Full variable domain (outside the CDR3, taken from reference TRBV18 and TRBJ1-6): NAGVMQNPRHLVRRRGQEARLRCSPMKGHSHVYWYRQLPEEGLKFMVYLQKENIIDESGMPKERFSAEFPKEGPSILRIQQVVRGDSAAYFCASSPSQGAGNSPLHFGNGTRLTVT.

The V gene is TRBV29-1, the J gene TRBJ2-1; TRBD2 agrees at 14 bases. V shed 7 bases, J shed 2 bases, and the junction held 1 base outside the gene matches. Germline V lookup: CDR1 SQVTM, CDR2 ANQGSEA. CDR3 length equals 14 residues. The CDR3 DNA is TGCAGCGGGGGACTAGCGGGAGCCTACAATGAGCAGTTCTTC. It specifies CSGGLAGAYNEQFF.

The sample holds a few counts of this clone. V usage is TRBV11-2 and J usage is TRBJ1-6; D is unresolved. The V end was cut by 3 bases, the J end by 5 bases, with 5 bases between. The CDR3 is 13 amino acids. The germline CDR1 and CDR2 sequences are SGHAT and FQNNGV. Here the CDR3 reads CASSFSDNSPLHF. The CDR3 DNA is TGTGCCAGCAGCTTCTCGGATAATTCACCCCTCCACTTT.

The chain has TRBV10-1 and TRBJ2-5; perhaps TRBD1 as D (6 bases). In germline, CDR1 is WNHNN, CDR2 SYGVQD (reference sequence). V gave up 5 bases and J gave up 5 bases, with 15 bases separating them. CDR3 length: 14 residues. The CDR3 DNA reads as TGCGCCAGCAGTATTAGGGGGAAGGCGGAGACCCAGTACTTC. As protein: CASSIRGKAETQYF.

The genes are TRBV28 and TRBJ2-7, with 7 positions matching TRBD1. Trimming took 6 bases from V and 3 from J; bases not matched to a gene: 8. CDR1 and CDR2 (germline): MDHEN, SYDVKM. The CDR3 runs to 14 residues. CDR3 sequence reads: CASRPPGQIYEQYF. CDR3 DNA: TGTGCCAGCAGGCCTCCGGGACAGATCTACGAGCAGTACTTC.

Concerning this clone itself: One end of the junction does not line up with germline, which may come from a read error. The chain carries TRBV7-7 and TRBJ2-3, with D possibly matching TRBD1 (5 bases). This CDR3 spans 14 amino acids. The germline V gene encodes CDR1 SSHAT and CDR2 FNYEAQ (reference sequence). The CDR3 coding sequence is TGTGCTAGCAGCTTAAAGGGGCCCACAGATACGCAGTATTTT. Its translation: CASSLKGPTDTQYF.

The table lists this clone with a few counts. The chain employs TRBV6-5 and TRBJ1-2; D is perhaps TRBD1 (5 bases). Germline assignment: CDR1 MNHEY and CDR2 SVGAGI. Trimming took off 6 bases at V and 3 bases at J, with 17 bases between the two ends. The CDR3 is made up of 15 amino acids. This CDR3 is CASSSDTGTYYGYTF. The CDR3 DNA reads TGTGCCAGCAGCTCCGACACAGGAACCTACTATGGCTACACCTTC.

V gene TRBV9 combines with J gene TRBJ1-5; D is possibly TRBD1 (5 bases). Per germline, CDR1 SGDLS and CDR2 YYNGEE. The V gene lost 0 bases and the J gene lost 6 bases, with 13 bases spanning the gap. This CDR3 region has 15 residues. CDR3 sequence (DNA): TGTGCCAGCAGCGTAGGGCAGGGTCACAGTCAGCCCCAGCATTTT. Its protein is CASSVGQGHSQPQHF.

CDR3 in DNA: TGCGCCAGCAGCTACTTGACTAGCGGGGCTTACAATGAGCAGTTCTTC. Amino acid sequence: CASSYLTSGAYNEQFF. The rearrangement links TRBV5-1 to TRBJ2-1; 11 bases are shared with TRBD2. Germline V lookup: CDR1 SGHRS, CDR2 YFSETQ. This CDR3 contains 16 residues. With V trimmed by 3 bases and J by 4 bases, 6 bases remained unmatched.